The 20 T cell receptor beta chains below come from one sample, sequenced in a study of T cell changes during pregnancy in multiple sclerosis. Generated by immunoSEQ multiplex PCR, the TCRdb table keeps only in-frame clones and is missing some. Of 60,000 to 70,000 clones listed, approximately 91% were seen once; the top ten hold approximately 1.5%. Sequenced material: peripheral blood, taken in the second trimester of pregnancy. The receptors derive from a female donor with multiple sclerosis, enrolled in a pregnancy study.

The V and J genes are TRBV5-8 and TRBJ1-2; D call uncertain. V was trimmed by 0 bases and J by 6 bases, leaving 15 bases between them. Germline V gene sequence: CDR1 SGHTS, CDR2 YDEGEE. The CDR3 covers 15 residues. The CDR3 loop reads CASSLALRRSDGYTF. CDR3 in DNA: TGTGCCAGCAGCTTGGCCTTAAGGAGGTCGGATGGCTACACCTTC.

The genes are TRBV30 and TRBJ2-5; unclear D gene. Trimming took off 0 bases at V and 5 bases at J, with 10 bases between the two ends. The CDR3 loop spans 13 amino acids. The germline CDR1 and CDR2 sequences are GTSNPN and SVGIG (reference sequence). CDR3 sequence: CAWSVRLRETQYF. The CDR3 DNA reads TGTGCCTGGAGTGTACGTCTCCGGGAGACCCAGTACTTC.

The J gene is TRBJ1-1, the V gene TRBV29-1; maybe TRBD1 (5 bases). Germline assignment: CDR1 SQVTM and CDR2 ANQGSEA. This CDR3 region has 13 residues. V was cut by 4 bases and J by 3 bases, with 12 bases left in between. CDR3 region: CSVVRGGDTEAFF. The CDR3 DNA is TGCAGCGTTGTGCGGGGCGGGGACACTGAAGCTTTCTTT.

The V gene is TRBV18, the J gene TRBJ2-7, with 11 bases aligning to TRBD1. V dropped 4 bases and J dropped 4; count of bases not matched to a gene: 9. CDR1 and CDR2 (germline): KGHSH, LQKENI. The CDR3 totals 16 residues. CDR3 sequence (DNA): TGTGCCAGCTCACTTATCCCGGGACAGGGGGATTACGAGCAGTACTTC. Its translation: CASSLIPGQGDYEQYF.

This chain links TRBV4-1 with TRBJ2-3; unclear D gene. Looked up from germline, CDR1 is MGHRA and CDR2 is YSYEKL. This CDR3 has 15 residues. Trimming cost V 1 base and J 1 base, with 9 bases left between them. The CDR3 sequence: CASSQANFRTDTQYF. DNA for the CDR3: TGCGCCAGCAGCCAAGCTAATTTTCGCACAGATACGCAGTATTTT.

In its sample, this clone was seen once. J is TRBJ1-5 and V is TRBV7-2; 7 nucleotides match TRBD1. With 6 bases clipped from V and 5 bases from J, the junction kept 16 bases outside the gene matches. Germline loops: CDR1 SGHTA, CDR2 FQGNSA. This CDR3 region has 17 residues. The CDR3 is CASSQMTGTESYQPQHF. CDR3 bases: TGTGCCAGCAGTCAGATGACCGGGACAGAGTCTTATCAGCCCCAGCATTTT.

V is TRBV10-3 and J is TRBJ2-3; 8 nucleotides align to TRBD1. CDR3 length equals 19 residues. CDR1 ENHRY and CDR2 SYGVKD come from the germline V gene. Trimming removed 6 bases from V and 4 bases from J; junction bases left unmatched: 21. The CDR3 DNA is TGTGCCATCAGCCCAGACCGCGGACAGGGCTCGTCTGGGGCAGATACGCAGTATTTT. Amino acids: CAISPDRGQGSSGADTQYF.

The chain carries TRBV7-2 and TRBJ2-3; 7 bases line up with TRBD2. Germline CDR1 and CDR2: SGHTA and FQGNSA. The CDR3 is made up of 16 amino acids. V was pared by 2 bases and J by 5 bases, with 10 bases of the junction left unmatched. Here the CDR3 reads CASSLNNGRSGDTQYF. CDR3 DNA sequence: TGTGCCAGCAGCTTAAATAACGGGAGGTCGGGAGATACGCAGTATTTT.

V and J are TRBV6-1 and TRBJ2-6; D ambiguous. Per germline, CDR1 MNHNS and CDR2 SASEGT. This CDR3 is built from 14 residues. V was pared by 3 bases and J by 0 bases, with 3 bases between. CDR3: CASSEASGANVLTF. The CDR3 bases are TGTGCCAGCAGTGAGGCCTCTGGGGCCAACGTCCTGACTTTC.

The chain joins TRBV30 to TRBJ1-5; D not resolved. V lost 0 bases and J lost 4, with 10 bases in between. The CDR3 has 14 amino acids. From germline, CDR1 is GTSNPN and CDR2 SVGIG (reference sequence). CDR3 coding DNA: TGTGCCTGGAGTGTAGGCCAGGTAAATCAGCCCCAGCATTTT. This translates into CAWSVGQVNQPQHF.

The sample holds one count of this clone. V is TRBV21-1 and J is TRBJ1-1. TRBV21-1 is deemed a pseudogene. The CDR3 length is 15 residues. CDR3 sequence: CASSKAPGSNTEAFF. As DNA, the CDR3 is TGTGCCAGCAGCAAAGCGCCGGGGTCCAACACTGAAGCTTTCTTT.

The V call is TRBV5-1, the J call TRBJ1-1; no reliable D call. Trimming took off 3 bases at V and 1 base at J, with 16 bases between the two ends. Looked up from germline, CDR1 is SGHRS and CDR2 is YFSETQ. The CDR3 covers 16 residues. The CDR3 region has the DNA TGCGCCAGCAGCTCTGTTTACCGCGGAAAGAACACTGAAGCTTTCTTT. Translating it yields CASSSVYRGKNTEAFF.

This chain connects TRBV7-9 to TRBJ2-1; maybe TRBD2 (6 bases). CDR1 is SEHNR and CDR2 is FQNEAQ in the germline V gene (reference sequence). With 0 bases removed from V and 10 bases from J, the gap between germline ends came to 10 bases. This CDR3 has 13 amino acids. The CDR3 coding sequence is TGTGCCAGCAGCTTAGCGATTCTAGCGGAGCAGTTCTTC. Its translation: CASSLAILAEQFF.

This clone has just one count. The V and J genes are TRBV11-2 and TRBJ2-2, with TRBD1 identical over 8 bases. The length of the CDR3 is 17 residues. Germline V gives CDR1 SGHAT, CDR2 FQNNGV. Losses at the gene ends were 5 bases for V and 2 bases for J; bases not matched to a gene: 10. The CDR3 here is CASSLPRTGFNTGELFF. The CDR3 coding sequence is TGTGCCAGCAGCCTACCCCGGACAGGGTTCAACACCGGGGAGCTGTTTTTT.

The chain couples TRBV18 to TRBJ2-3; D gene unclear. The germline V and J ends were trimmed by 2 bases and 3 bases, with 9 bases remaining between them. CDR1 and CDR2 from the germline V gene are KGHSH and LQKENI. The CDR3 runs 14 residues. In DNA, the CDR3 is TGTGCCAGCTCACCAACCCGGGTAACAGATACGCAGTATTTT. Translated: CASSPTRVTDTQYF.

A single count supports this clone. The chain carries TRBV10-3 and TRBJ2-4, with D perhaps TRBD1 (5 bases). This CDR3 spans 13 amino acids. Germline assignment: CDR1 ENHRY and CDR2 SYGVKD. The V end lost 8 bases, the J end lost 0 bases, and 8 bases lay between the germline ends. The CDR3 sequence is CAISTEAKNIQYF. The CDR3, as DNA: TGTGCCATCTCGACAGAAGCCAAAAACATTCAGTACTTC.

This chain joins TRBV5-1 and TRBJ2-7, with TRBD1 matching 11 bases. The CDR3 runs 14 residues. Losses at the gene ends were 4 bases for V and 6 bases for J; bases not matched to a gene: 6. Germline V lookup: CDR1 SGHRS, CDR2 YFSETQ. The CDR3 loop reads CASSPGQGEGEQYF. CDR3 nucleotides: TGCGCCAGCAGCCCGGGACAGGGGGAAGGCGAGCAGTACTTC.

V and J are TRBV6-6 and TRBJ2-7; the D gene is possibly TRBD2 (5 bases). Trimming removed 5 bases from V and 2 bases from J, with 10 bases in between. Germline loops: CDR1 MNHNY, CDR2 SVGAGI (reference sequence). The CDR3 loop spans 13 amino acids. The CDR3 DNA reads TGTGCCAGCAGTGGACTTAACACCTACGAGCAGTACTTC. Protein product: CASSGLNTYEQYF.

V is TRBV27 and J is TRBJ1-1; D is undetermined. CDR1 MNHEY and CDR2 SMNVEV come from the germline V gene (reference sequence). This CDR3 has 15 residues. V was clipped by 2 bases and J by 1 base, with 11 bases between them. The CDR3 spells CASSLSGVPNTEAFF. The CDR3 nucleotides read TGTGCCAGCAGTTTAAGTGGAGTACCGAACACTGAAGCTTTCTTT.

The J gene is TRBJ2-7, the V gene TRBV7-6, with D possibly matching TRBD2 (7 bases). Trimming removed 4 bases from V and 0 bases from J, with 16 bases in between. CDR1 and CDR2 (germline): SGHVS, FNYEAQ. The CDR3 extends over 16 amino acids. Here the CDR3 reads CASSSQGSGASYEQYF. Here the CDR3 DNA reads TGTGCCAGCAGCTCCCAGGGGAGCGGGGCCTCCTACGAGCAGTACTTC.